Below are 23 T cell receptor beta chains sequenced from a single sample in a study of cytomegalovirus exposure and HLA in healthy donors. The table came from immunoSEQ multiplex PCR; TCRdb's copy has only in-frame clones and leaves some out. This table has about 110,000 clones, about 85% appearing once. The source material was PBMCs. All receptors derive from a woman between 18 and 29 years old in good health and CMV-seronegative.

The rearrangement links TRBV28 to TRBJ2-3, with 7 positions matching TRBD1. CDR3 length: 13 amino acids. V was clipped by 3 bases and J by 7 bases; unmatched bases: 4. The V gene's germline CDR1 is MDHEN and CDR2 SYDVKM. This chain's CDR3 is CASSLPGGNTQYF. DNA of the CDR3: TGTGCCAGCAGTTTGCCAGGGGGAAATACGCAGTATTTT.

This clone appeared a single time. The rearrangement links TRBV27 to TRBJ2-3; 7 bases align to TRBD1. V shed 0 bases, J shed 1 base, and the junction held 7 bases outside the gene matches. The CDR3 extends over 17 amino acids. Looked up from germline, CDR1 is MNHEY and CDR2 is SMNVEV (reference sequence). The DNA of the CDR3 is TGTGCCAGCAGTTTATCGGAAACAGGGGTGCGCACAGATACGCAGTATTTT. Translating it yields CASSLSETGVRTDTQYF.

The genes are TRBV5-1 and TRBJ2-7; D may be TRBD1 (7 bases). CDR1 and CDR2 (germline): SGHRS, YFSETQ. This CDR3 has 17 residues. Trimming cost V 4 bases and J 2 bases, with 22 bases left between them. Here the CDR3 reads CASSALGGTVPTYEQYF. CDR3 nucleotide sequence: TGCGCCAGCAGCGCGCTCGGAGGGACAGTTCCTACCTACGAGCAGTACTTC.

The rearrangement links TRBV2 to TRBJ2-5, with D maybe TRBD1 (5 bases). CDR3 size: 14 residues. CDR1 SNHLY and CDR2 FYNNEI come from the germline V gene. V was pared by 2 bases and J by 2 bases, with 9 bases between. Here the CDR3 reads CASSELTDQETQYF. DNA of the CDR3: TGTGCCAGCAGTGAATTGACAGATCAAGAGACCCAGTACTTC.

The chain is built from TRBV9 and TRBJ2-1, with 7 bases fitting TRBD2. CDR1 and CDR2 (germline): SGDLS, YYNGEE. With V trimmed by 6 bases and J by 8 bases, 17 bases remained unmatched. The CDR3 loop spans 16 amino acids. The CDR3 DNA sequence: TGTGCCAGCACCACGGGGGGTAGTTCAGGGATCTATGAGCAGTTCTTC. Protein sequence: CASTTGGSSGIYEQFF.

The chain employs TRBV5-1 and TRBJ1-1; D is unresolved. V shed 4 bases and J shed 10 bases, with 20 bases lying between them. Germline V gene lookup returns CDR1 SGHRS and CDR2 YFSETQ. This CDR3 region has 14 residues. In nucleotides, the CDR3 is TGCGCCAGCAGCCCCCCGGGTAATGGTGTTGGAGCTTTCTTT. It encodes CASSPPGNGVGAFF.

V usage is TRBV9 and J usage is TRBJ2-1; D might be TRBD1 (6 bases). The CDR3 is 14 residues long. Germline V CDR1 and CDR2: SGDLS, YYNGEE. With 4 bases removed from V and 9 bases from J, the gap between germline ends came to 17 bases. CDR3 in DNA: TGTGCCAGCAGCCCCCGGGACAACTCAATTGAGCAGTTCTTC. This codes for CASSPRDNSIEQFF.

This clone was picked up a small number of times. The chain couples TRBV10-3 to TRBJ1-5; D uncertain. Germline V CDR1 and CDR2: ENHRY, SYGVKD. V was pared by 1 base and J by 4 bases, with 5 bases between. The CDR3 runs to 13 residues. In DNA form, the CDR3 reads TGTGCCATCAGTGAGTTCGAGAATCAGCCCCAGCATTTT. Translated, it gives CAISEFENQPQHF.

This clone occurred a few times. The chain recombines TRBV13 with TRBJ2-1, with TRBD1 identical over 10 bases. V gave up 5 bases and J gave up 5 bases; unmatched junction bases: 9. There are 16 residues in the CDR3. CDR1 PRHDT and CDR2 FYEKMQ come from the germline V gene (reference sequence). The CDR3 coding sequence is TGTGCCAGCAGCCCCCTAGGGACAGGGGCAGACAATGAGCAGTTCTTC. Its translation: CASSPLGTGADNEQFF.

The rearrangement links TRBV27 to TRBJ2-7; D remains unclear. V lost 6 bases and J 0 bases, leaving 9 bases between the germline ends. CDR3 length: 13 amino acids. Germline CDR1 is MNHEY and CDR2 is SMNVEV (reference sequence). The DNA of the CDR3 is TGTGCCAGCAGCTATACTTTCTCCTACGAGCAGTACTTC. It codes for CASSYTFSYEQYF.

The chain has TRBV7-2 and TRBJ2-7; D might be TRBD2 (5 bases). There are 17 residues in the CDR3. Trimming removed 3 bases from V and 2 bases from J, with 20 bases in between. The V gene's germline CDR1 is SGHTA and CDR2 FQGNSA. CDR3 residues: CASSFYVGLATPYEQYF. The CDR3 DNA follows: TGTGCCAGCAGCTTCTACGTTGGTCTAGCTACGCCCTACGAGCAGTACTTC.

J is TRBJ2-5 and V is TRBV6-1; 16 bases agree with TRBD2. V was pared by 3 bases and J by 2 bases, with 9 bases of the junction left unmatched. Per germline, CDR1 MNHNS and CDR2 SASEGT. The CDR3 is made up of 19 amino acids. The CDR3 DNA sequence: TGTGCCAGCAGTGACTACTTGGGACTAGCGGGGGGGAGGCAAGAGACCCAGTACTTC. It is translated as CASSDYLGLAGGRQETQYF.

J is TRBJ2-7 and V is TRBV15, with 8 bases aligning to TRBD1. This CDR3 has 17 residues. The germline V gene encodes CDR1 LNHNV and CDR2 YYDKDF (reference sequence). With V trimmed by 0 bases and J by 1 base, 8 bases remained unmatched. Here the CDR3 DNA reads TGTGCCACCAGCAGAGAACCCCGACAGGGGAGATCCTACGAGCAGTACTTC. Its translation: CATSREPRQGRSYEQYF.

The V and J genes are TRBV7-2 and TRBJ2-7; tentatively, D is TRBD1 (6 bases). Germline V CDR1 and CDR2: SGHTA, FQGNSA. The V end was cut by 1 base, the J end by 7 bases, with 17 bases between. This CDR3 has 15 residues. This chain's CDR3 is CASSLVNRVFGEQYF. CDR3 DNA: TGTGCCAGCAGCTTAGTCAACAGGGTATTTGGAGAGCAGTACTTC.

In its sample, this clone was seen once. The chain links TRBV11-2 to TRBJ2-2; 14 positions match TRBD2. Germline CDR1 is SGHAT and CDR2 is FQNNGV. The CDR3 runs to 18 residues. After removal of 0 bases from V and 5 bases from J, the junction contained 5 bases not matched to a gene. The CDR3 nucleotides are TGTGCCAGCAGCTTAGATCCCCGGACTAGCGGGAGGACCGGGGAGCTGTTTTTT. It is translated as CASSLDPRTSGRTGELFF.

The chain's CDR3 is CASSLSQGVASYEQYF. CDR3 coding DNA: TGCGCCAGCAGCCTCAGCCAGGGGGTCGCCTCCTACGAGCAGTACTTC. This chain uses TRBV4-1 with TRBJ2-7, with TRBD1 identical over 7 bases. Germline lookup yields CDR1 MGHRA and CDR2 YSYEKL. The ends lost 4 bases at V and 0 bases at J; junction bases unmatched: 9. This CDR3 is built from 16 residues.

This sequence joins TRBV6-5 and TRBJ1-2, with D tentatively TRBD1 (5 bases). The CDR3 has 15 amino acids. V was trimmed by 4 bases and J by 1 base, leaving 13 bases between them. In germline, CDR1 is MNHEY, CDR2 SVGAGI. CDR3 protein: CASSSREGYNYGYTF. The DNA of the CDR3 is TGTGCCAGCAGTTCCAGGGAGGGGTATAACTATGGCTACACCTTC.

The CDR3 DNA follows: TGTGCCAGCAGCTTCGGGGGGATCCGTGAGACCCAGTACTTC. This codes for CASSFGGIRETQYF. J is TRBJ2-5 and V is TRBV5-4, with 7 bases aligning to TRBD2. CDR1 is SGHNT, CDR2 YYREEE, per germline (reference sequence). J lost 5 bases, V lost 2 bases, and 6 bases had no gene match. The CDR3 totals 14 residues.

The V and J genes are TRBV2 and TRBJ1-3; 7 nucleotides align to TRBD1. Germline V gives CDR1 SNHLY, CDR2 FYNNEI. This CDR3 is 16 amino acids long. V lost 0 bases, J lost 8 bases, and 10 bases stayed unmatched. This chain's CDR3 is CASSEAALGQAHTIYF. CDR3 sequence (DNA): TGTGCCAGCAGTGAAGCGGCTCTAGGACAGGCCCACACCATATATTTT.

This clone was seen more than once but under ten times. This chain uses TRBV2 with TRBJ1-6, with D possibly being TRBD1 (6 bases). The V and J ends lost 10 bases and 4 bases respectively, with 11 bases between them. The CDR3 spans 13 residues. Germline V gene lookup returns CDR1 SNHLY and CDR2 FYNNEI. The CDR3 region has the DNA TGTGCCATGCAGGGGTCTTATAATTCACCCCTCCACTTT. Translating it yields CAMQGSYNSPLHF.

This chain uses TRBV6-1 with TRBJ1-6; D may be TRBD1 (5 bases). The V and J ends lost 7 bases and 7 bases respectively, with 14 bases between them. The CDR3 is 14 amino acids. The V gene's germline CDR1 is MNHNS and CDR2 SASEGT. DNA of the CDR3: TGTGCCAGCATTCTTCTCCCAGGGAATTCACCCCTCCACTTT. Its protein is CASILLPGNSPLHF.

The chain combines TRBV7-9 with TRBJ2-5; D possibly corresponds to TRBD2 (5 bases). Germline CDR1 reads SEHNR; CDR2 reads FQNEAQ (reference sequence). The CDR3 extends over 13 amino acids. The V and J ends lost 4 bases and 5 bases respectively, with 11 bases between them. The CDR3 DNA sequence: TGTGCCAGCAGCTATCCCGGGATGGAGACCCAGTACTTC. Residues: CASSYPGMETQYF.

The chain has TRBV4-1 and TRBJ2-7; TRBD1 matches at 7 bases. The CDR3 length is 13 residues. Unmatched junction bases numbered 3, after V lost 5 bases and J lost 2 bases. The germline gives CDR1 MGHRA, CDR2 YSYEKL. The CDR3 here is CASSFGQAYEQYF. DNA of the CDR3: TGCGCCAGCAGCTTCGGACAGGCCTACGAGCAGTACTTC.